The 4 T cell receptor beta chains given below trace back to one sample, sequenced in a study of CD8 T cells in ankylosing spondylitis. These receptors' targets are unknown. Each CDR3 protein is one row after TCRdb ran MiXCR on the 5' RACE reads. The top ten clones hold under 4.5% of a sample with fewer than 550,000 distinct CDR3 sequences, roughly 5% of them seen once. Whole-study findings and limits: Apparently characteristic of ankylosing spondylitis blood was a TCR beta motif (roughly 8 highly homologous variants).

Specimen: blood, either unsorted or a sorted T cell fraction (not recorded which). Every receptor here comes from a male donor with ankylosing spondylitis.

This clonotype came up many times. The chain is built from TRBV20-1 and TRBJ2-7; 10 nucleotides match TRBD1. The CDR3 is made up of 15 amino acids. Trimming at V came to 2 bases and at J to 5 bases, leaving 9 bases not matched to a gene. CDR1 DFQATT and CDR2 SNEGSKA come from the germline V gene (reference sequence). This CDR3 is CSARRSLDRGNEQYF. Here the CDR3 DNA reads TGCAGTGCTAGACGATCTCTGGACAGGGGGAACGAGCAGTACTTC.

This clonotype appeared many times. The chain couples TRBV12-3 or TRBV12-4 to TRBJ2-7, with 14 bases matching TRBD2. This CDR3 comprises 17 residues. V lost 2 bases, J lost 2 bases, and 5 bases stayed unmatched. DNA of the CDR3: TGTGCCAGCAGTTTACGCCTGACTAGCGGGAGGGCCTACGAGCAGTACTTC. Translating gives CASSLRLTSGRAYEQYF.

V gene TRBV18 combines with J gene TRBJ1-5; 9 bases line up with TRBD1. J was trimmed by 4 bases and V by 1 base; bases with no gene match: 8. CDR1 KGHSH and CDR2 LQKENI come from the germline V gene. The CDR3 consists of 17 residues. DNA for the CDR3: TGTGCCAGCTCACCACTCAACCTGGGACAGGGTAATCAGCCCCAGCATTTT. It translates to CASSPLNLGQGNQPQHF.

This clonotype was found many times. V usage is TRBV25-1 and J usage is TRBJ2-7; 8 positions match TRBD1. The ends lost 4 bases at V and 1 base at J; junction bases unmatched: 6. CDR1 is MGHDK, CDR2 SYGVNS, per germline. The CDR3 extends over 15 amino acids. CDR3 nucleotides: TGTGCCAGCAGTGGCTCTGGACAGGGATCCTACGAGCAGTACTTC. Translation gives CASSGSGQGSYEQYF.